What follows describes a single T cell receptor (beta chain). Its target is unknown. This sample is part of a study of shared clonotypes between healthy human individuals. Naive CD8 cells were CD45RO-negative, positively selected for CCR7, excluding terminally differentiated effector memory CD45RA+ cells. Produced via immunoSEQ multiplex PCR; TCRdb's table is partial and in-frame only. The data show some 2.1 million clones, roughly 95% seen once. General study points: Donors were few, which limited the genetic and exposure-history diversity represented.

Germline values: CDR1 SNHLY, CDR2 FYNNEI. V lost 8 bases and J lost 4, with 15 bases in between. This CDR3 has 13 residues. The sample taken for sequencing was naive CD8+ T cells sorted from blood. This receptor was identified in a man between 18 and 35 years old in good health. The gene calls are TRBV2 and TRBJ2-7, with a tentative D call TRBD2 (6 bases). CDR3 bases: TGTGCCAGCGTTGGCGGGGTCGAATACGAGCAGTACTTC. It translates to CASVGGVEYEQYF.